This T cell receptor beta chain derives from a study of post-analysis software for immune sequencing data. Findings and caveats of the study: TRBV5-6, TRBV5-1 and TRBV20-1 belonged to a set of roughly 5 TRBV segments that were more frequent in patients than controls.

This clonotype was detected ten times or more. The antigen is not known. The CDR3 has 14 amino acids. V dropped 2 bases and J dropped 9 bases, with 14 bases sitting between them. Germline V gene sequence: CDR1 LGHDT, CDR2 YNNKEL (reference sequence). The library was made from cDNA and included unique molecular identifiers. One entry per CDR3 protein, called by TCRdb with MiXCR from the PCR reads. The sample lists approximately 260,000 distinct CDR3 sequences, less than 40% occurring once. V usage is TRBV3-1 and J usage is TRBJ2-4; D is perhaps TRBD1 or TRBD2 (5 bases each). Specimen: blood. The TCR was taken from a girl aged 10 to 17 with multiple sclerosis. The CDR3 loop is CASSQKWDLGIQYF. CDR3 DNA: TGTGCCAGCAGCCAAAAGTGGGACCTAGGCATTCAGTACTTC. The complete variable domain, with remaining parts taken from reference TRBV3-1 and TRBJ2-4, reads DTAVSQTPKYLVTQMGNDKSIKCEQNLGHDTMYWYKQDSKKFLKIMFSYNNKELIINETVPNRFSPKSPDKAHLNLHINSLELGDSAVYFCASSQKWDLGIQYFGAGTRLSVL.